This TCR beta chain was found in a study of neurological immune-mediated disorders. Regarding the study as a whole: The greatest degree of TCR clonal expansion was observed in HTLV-1-associated myelopathy, with the lowest in multiple sclerosis, below that of healthy controls.

Looked up from germline, CDR1 is SGHTA and CDR2 is FQGTGA. The CDR3 spans 14 residues. V lost 0 bases and J lost 6, with 10 bases in between. The time point: longitudinal time-point 2. Ten or more counts support this clonotype. No antigen is known for it. Each CDR3 protein is one row after TCRdb ran MiXCR on the 5' RACE reads. The data show approximately 31,000 distinct CDR3 sequences, around 13% seen once. What was sequenced was PBMCs. The clonotype was recovered from a woman aged 40 to 55 in good health. The J gene is TRBJ2-3, the V gene TRBV7-3; D unresolved. The CDR3 loop reads CASSLTTGYDTQYF. The CDR3 DNA reads as TGTGCCAGCAGCTTAACCACGGGCTACGATACGCAGTATTTT.